The 5 T cell receptor beta chains reported below all come from one sample, sequenced in a study of shared clonotypes between healthy human individuals. TCRdb's copy holds only in-frame clones and misses some; the assay was immunoSEQ multiplex PCR. Of some 980,000 clones in the sample, less than 85% are singletons; the top ten hold approximately 1.5%. The sample consisted of memory CD4+ T cells sorted from blood. Indicated subset: CD45RA-negative fraction. The receptors derive from a man in his late teens or twenties in good health.

J is TRBJ2-3 and V is TRBV11-3; 12 bases align to TRBD2. CDR3 length: 14 residues. V was clipped by 5 bases and J by 9 bases; unmatched bases: 6. Germline V lookup: CDR1 SGHNT, CDR2 YENEEA. The CDR3 loop reads CASSASGGAFTQYF. The DNA for the CDR3 is TGTGCCAGCAGCGCTAGCGGGGGGGCGTTCACGCAGTATTTT.

Notes on this clone: A much larger clone is a single base away; this may be a read error. The rearrangement joins TRBV6-6 to TRBJ1-2; no firm D call. CDR1 is MNHNY, CDR2 SVGAGI, per germline (reference sequence). The V end was cut by 7 bases, the J end by 2 bases, with 8 bases between. The CDR3 covers 12 residues. CDR3 protein: CASTSGNYGYTF. As DNA, the CDR3 is TGTGCCAGCACCTCAGGAAACTATGGCTACACCTTC.

This clone was seen more than once but under ten times. V gene TRBV6-5 combines with J gene TRBJ2-2; TRBD2 matches at 12 bases. The CDR3 is 14 amino acids. V lost 2 bases, J lost 8 bases, and 0 bases stayed unmatched. The germline CDR1 and CDR2 sequences are MNHEY and SVGAGI. This CDR3 reads CASSYGLAGGELFF. In DNA form, the CDR3 reads TGTGCCAGCAGTTACGGACTAGCGGGAGGGGAGCTGTTTTTT.

The chain carries TRBV6-5 and TRBJ2-7; 10 nucleotides align to TRBD2. The trim removed 7 bases at V and 5 bases at J, leaving 5 bases unmatched. The CDR3 loop spans 13 amino acids. Germline V gene lookup returns CDR1 MNHEY and CDR2 SVGAGI. The CDR3 loop is CASNPSGSNEQYF. The CDR3 DNA reads TGTGCCAGCAACCCTAGCGGGAGTAACGAGCAGTACTTC.

The V call is TRBV2, the J call TRBJ1-2; TRBD1 matches 8 bases. Germline assignment: CDR1 SNHLY and CDR2 FYNNEI. Trimming took 4 bases from V and 13 from J; bases not matched to a gene: 8. This CDR3 has 12 residues. CDR3 coding DNA: TGTGCCAGCAGTGCGCAGGGGGCGGGACGCACCTTC. Its translation: CASSAQGAGRTF.